This T cell receptor (beta chain) appears in the sequencing data of a study of response to subunit inactivated influenza vaccine (dated by TCRdb to 2016 to 2019). Concerning the study at large: To follow how T cells responded to a trivalent subunit inactivated influenza vaccine, the researchers relied on deep quantitative profiling of the T cell receptor repertoire. What the study reported, not specific to this receptor: It was suggested by the authors that each seasonal influenza vaccination may recruit only a limited number of new T cells.

The protocol used for the library was RT-PCR. Sequencing instrument: Illumina HiSeq 2500. Clones were called with MiXCR by TCRdb after fastp trimmed the public reads at Q25, and only in-frame beta chains were retained. Rows are unified per CDR3 protein, each entry keeping the most common DNA and genes. This sample lists 500,000 to 550,000 distinct CDR3 sequences; around 8% were detected once. The ten largest clones represent over 10% of the sample. CDR1 and CDR2 (SQVTM, ANQGSEA) derive from the germline V gene. Trimming accounts for 6 bases at V and 8 bases at J, while the number of junction bases matched to no gene is 12. The CDR3, cysteine through phenylalanine, is 14 amino acids long. The CDR3 DNA has 42 bases and is translated from base 1. Turning to this clonotype: There is no known antigen for this receptor. Base qualities are missing; no much larger clone stands one base away.

Here the chain combines TRBV29-1 and TRBJ2-4; TRBD1 agrees with 8 junctional bases. The sequences come from PBMCs from blood, collected about 23 months after vaccination. This TCR was recovered from a man between 50 and 69 years old who received an inactivated influenza vaccine. Donor details come from another sample of the same person, matched by shared clones. The nucleotide sequence is given as TGCAGCGTCAGACTAGACAGGGGATGGGACATTCAGTACTTC. This gives the protein CSVRLDRGWDIQYF.